The 25 T cell receptor beta chains listed next were all sequenced from one sample in a study of cytomegalovirus exposure and HLA in healthy donors. The primer mix had 60 Vbeta and 13 Jbeta primers. The protocol was immunoSEQ multiplex PCR, while the TCRdb copy is restricted to in-frame clones and leaves out a portion. The sample holds 90,000 to 100,000 clones, roughly 76% seen once. Sequencing was carried out using PBMCs. These receptors were obtained from a female donor in good health and CMV-seronegative.

CDR3 nucleotides: TGTGCCAGCAGCTTTGCGGGGGGGAGCACTGAAGCTTTCTTT. The encoded protein is CASSFAGGSTEAFF. V gene TRBV5-4 combines with J gene TRBJ1-1; tentatively, D is TRBD1 (5 bases). The V gene lost 2 bases and the J gene lost 4 bases, with 12 bases spanning the gap. Germline V CDR1 and CDR2: SGHNT, YYREEE (reference sequence). The CDR3 contains 14 residues. Full variable domain (rest looked up from reference TRBV5-4 and TRBJ1-1): ETGVTQSPTHLIKTRGQQVTLRCSSQSGHNTVSWYQQALGQGPQFIFQYYREEENGRGNFPPRFSGLQFPNYSSELNVNALELDDSALYLCASSFAGGSTEAFFGQGTRLTVV.

The chain links TRBV19 to TRBJ1-2; weak D call: TRBD1 (5 bases). From germline, CDR1 is LNHDA and CDR2 SQIVND (reference sequence). Trimming left V 7 bases short and J 4 bases short, with 16 bases between. This CDR3 comprises 14 residues. The CDR3 region has the DNA TGTGCCAGTATCGGTCTCAGGGATGGCTATGGCTACACCTTC. This sequence encodes CASIGLRDGYGYTF.

The V gene is TRBV15, the J gene TRBJ2-3; D possibly corresponds to TRBD2 (6 bases). This CDR3 spans 12 amino acids. CDR1 and CDR2 from the germline V gene are LNHNV and YYDKDF (reference sequence). V lost 0 bases, J lost 12 bases, and 10 bases lay in between. The CDR3 reads CATSRDREAQYF. Here the CDR3 DNA reads TGTGCCACCAGCAGAGACAGGGAGGCACAGTATTTT.

This clone was recorded a few times. V usage is TRBV29-1 and J usage is TRBJ1-1; no reliable D call. Trimming took 4 bases from V and 1 from J, leaving 7 bases between them. CDR3 length equals 12 residues. Germline CDR1 reads SQVTM; CDR2 reads ANQGSEA. This CDR3 is CSVGSGNTEAFF. The DNA of the CDR3 is TGCAGCGTTGGATCGGGGAACACTGAAGCTTTCTTT.

By share, this clone counts as medium-sized. The chain links TRBV6-1 to TRBJ2-7; D ambiguous. Per germline, CDR1 MNHNS and CDR2 SASEGT. The CDR3 sequence is 13 residues long. The germline V and J ends were trimmed by 8 bases and 5 bases, with 16 bases remaining between them. The DNA of the CDR3 is TGTGCCAGCCAACCCCAGGCTCACGACGAGCAGTACTTC. Protein sequence: CASQPQAHDEQYF.

This clone was detected only a few times. The rearrangement joins TRBV6-6 to TRBJ2-3; TRBD1 might be the D (5 bases). Deletions cut 5 bases from V and 7 bases from J, with 10 bases between. CDR1 and CDR2 from the germline V gene are MNHNY and SVGAGI (reference sequence). The CDR3 is 12 amino acids. The CDR3 bases are TGTGCCAGCAGTCCCAGGGTTCATACGCAGTATTTT. Translated: CASSPRVHTQYF.

This clone was recorded only once. The chain links TRBV7-9 to TRBJ2-7, with 7 positions matching TRBD2. This CDR3 comprises 17 residues. With V trimmed by 1 base and J by 0 bases, 9 bases remained unmatched. Germline V gene data show CDR1 as SEHNR and CDR2 as FQNEAQ (reference sequence). The CDR3 loop is CASSLDPQRGPSYEQYF. The CDR3 nucleotides are TGTGCCAGCAGCTTAGACCCACAGCGGGGTCCCTCCTACGAGCAGTACTTC.

As for this clone: The same CDR3 arises from other DNA sequences in this sample as well. The V gene is TRBV10-2, the J gene TRBJ2-1, with 13 positions matching TRBD2. This CDR3 spans 14 amino acids. The germline gives CDR1 WSHSY, CDR2 SAAADI. The trim removed 6 bases at V and 6 bases at J, leaving 2 bases unmatched. Here the CDR3 DNA reads TGCGCCAGCAGCAGACTAGCGGGGGGCAATGAGCAGTTCTTC. Its translation: CASSRLAGGNEQFF.

The rearrangement links TRBV11-3 to TRBJ2-5; 10 bases align to TRBD1. The CDR3 runs 16 residues. The germline V gene has CDR1 SGHNT and CDR2 YENEEA. V was clipped by 3 bases and J by 5 bases; unmatched bases: 9. The CDR3 DNA follows: TGTGCCAGCAGCTTGGGCGACAGGGGGCCGTATGAGACCCAGTACTTC. This gives the protein CASSLGDRGPYETQYF.

DNA for the CDR3: TGTGCCAGTAGTACCCGACAGGGGCGCTGGGGGCCCCAGCATTTT. Its translation: CASSTRQGRWGPQHF. The chain employs TRBV19 and TRBJ1-5; 8 bases match TRBD1. CDR1 and CDR2 from the germline V gene are LNHDA and SQIVND (reference sequence). The CDR3 totals 15 residues. V shed 4 bases and J 9 bases; nucleotides not matched to a gene: 11.

CDR3 sequence reads: CASSQPGQGHTDTQYF. DNA of the CDR3: TGTGCCAGCAGCCAACCGGGACAGGGGCACACAGATACGCAGTATTTT. The V and J genes are TRBV28 and TRBJ2-3; TRBD1 matches at 10 bases. The V and J ends lost 6 bases and 2 bases, in that order; junction bases with no gene match: 8. The V gene's germline CDR1 is MDHEN and CDR2 SYDVKM. This CDR3 is 16 amino acids long.

This clone has a handful of counts. The V and J genes are TRBV7-3 and TRBJ1-4; D is unclear. Trimming left V 5 bases short and J 8 bases short, with 12 bases between. There are 13 residues in the CDR3. Germline V gene lookup returns CDR1 SGHTA and CDR2 FQGTGA. This CDR3 is CASSRNPGEKLFF. Here the CDR3 DNA reads TGTGCCAGCAGCAGAAACCCGGGGGAAAAACTGTTTTTT. Drawing the rest from reference TRBV7-3 and TRBJ1-4, the complete variable domain is GAGVSQTPSNKVTEKGKYVELRCDPISGHTALYWYRQSLGQGPEFLIYFQGTGAADDSGLPNDRFFAVRPEGSVSTLKIQRTERGDSAVYLCASSRNPGEKLFFGSGTQLSVL.

V is TRBV15 and J is TRBJ1-6; possibly TRBD1 for D (5 bases). Germline CDR1 is LNHNV and CDR2 is YYDKDF (reference sequence). The CDR3 extends over 16 amino acids. V was cut by 0 bases and J by 7 bases, with 13 bases left in between. The CDR3 loop reads CATSREGGESNSPLHF. CDR3 coding DNA: TGTGCCACCAGCAGAGAGGGAGGGGAAAGCAATTCACCCCTCCACTTT.

The chain recombines TRBV5-4 with TRBJ2-2, with 12 bases identical to TRBD2. The trim removed 0 bases at V and 3 bases at J, leaving 0 bases unmatched. The germline V gene encodes CDR1 SGHNT and CDR2 YYREEE (reference sequence). This CDR3 contains 16 residues. The CDR3 DNA follows: TGTGCCAGCAGCTTGGGACTAGCGGGGGACACCGGGGAGCTGTTTTTT. The encoded protein is CASSLGLAGDTGELFF.

The V and J genes are TRBV6-5 and TRBJ2-1; weak D call: TRBD2 (6 bases). The germline V and J ends were trimmed by 10 bases and 7 bases, with 17 bases remaining between them. Germline loops: CDR1 MNHEY, CDR2 SVGAGI. The CDR3 runs 13 residues. The CDR3 reads CATRAGPGNEQFF. The CDR3 DNA follows: TGTGCCACGCGAGCGGGCCCAGGGAATGAGCAGTTCTTC.

The J gene is TRBJ2-1, the V gene TRBV5-6; TRBD2 agrees at 9 bases. CDR3 length equals 15 residues. Trimming cost V 4 bases and J 1 base; bases outside gene matches: 3. Germline CDR1 SGHDT, CDR2 YYEEEE. The DNA of the CDR3 is TGTGCCAGCAGCCTAGCGGGGAATTCCTACAATGAGCAGTTCTTC. Translating gives CASSLAGNSYNEQFF.

The chain has TRBV6-6 and TRBJ2-7; TRBD2 might be the D (6 bases). Germline values: CDR1 MNHNY, CDR2 SVGAGI (reference sequence). The V end lost 3 bases, the J end lost 1 base, and 10 bases lay between the germline ends. The CDR3 length is 14 residues. CDR3 residues: CASSYNRGSYEQYF. In nucleotides, the CDR3 is TGTGCCAGCAGTTATAATCGGGGGTCCTACGAGCAGTACTTC.

This clone was observed a few times. The rearrangement joins TRBV6-5 to TRBJ2-3; TRBD2 matches at 11 bases. The CDR3 runs 14 residues. Germline V gives CDR1 MNHEY, CDR2 SVGAGI. J gave up 4 bases and V 4 bases, and 1 base lay outside the gene matches. The CDR3 sequence is CASSLGLAADTQYF. The CDR3 DNA is TGTGCCAGCAGTTTGGGACTAGCGGCAGATACGCAGTATTTT.

The rearrangement joins TRBV18 to TRBJ2-3, with D maybe TRBD1 (6 bases). This CDR3 contains 16 residues. V lost 0 bases to trimming and J lost 5 bases, with 15 bases between them. In germline, CDR1 is KGHSH, CDR2 LQKENI. The chain's CDR3 is CASSPPWGRQGDTQYF. The CDR3 DNA is TGTGCCAGCTCACCACCGTGGGGGCGCCAGGGAGATACGCAGTATTTT.

The chain links TRBV14 to TRBJ1-1; maybe TRBD1 (5 bases). This CDR3 spans 13 amino acids. Germline CDR1 is SGHDN and CDR2 is FVKESK. V lost 4 bases, J lost 4 bases, and 10 bases lay in between. DNA for the CDR3: TGTGCCAGCAGCCCCCGACAGTTCACTGAAGCTTTCTTT. This gives the protein CASSPRQFTEAFF.

V gene TRBV9 combines with J gene TRBJ2-7, with D possibly being TRBD1 (6 bases). This CDR3 contains 14 residues. Looked up from germline, CDR1 is SGDLS and CDR2 is YYNGEE. Trimming took 3 bases from V and 0 from J, leaving 10 bases between them. The CDR3 region has the DNA TGTGCCAGCAGCGGCCGGGACAACTCCTACGAGCAGTACTTC. It specifies CASSGRDNSYEQYF.

The chain couples TRBV6-6 to TRBJ2-1; a possible D gene is TRBD1 (5 bases). The CDR3 extends over 13 amino acids. Trimming removed 7 bases from V and 4 bases from J, with 11 bases in between. Germline CDR1 and CDR2: MNHNY and SVGAGI (reference sequence). The CDR3 reads CASTHTGYNEQFF. CDR3 sequence (DNA): TGTGCCAGCACACACACAGGATACAATGAGCAGTTCTTC.

The CDR3 nucleotides are TGTGCCAGCAGTGAGTTGACAGGCCTGGATTCACCCCTCCACTTT. Amino acids: CASSELTGLDSPLHF. This chain connects TRBV6-1 to TRBJ1-6, with D maybe TRBD1 (6 bases). V dropped 3 bases and J dropped 8 bases, with 14 bases sitting between them. Germline V gene data show CDR1 as MNHNS and CDR2 as SASEGT. The CDR3 consists of 15 residues.

This sequence joins TRBV27 and TRBJ2-7; possible D gene TRBD2, 6 bases. Germline CDR1 MNHEY, CDR2 SMNVEV (reference sequence). Trimming stripped 4 bases from V and 4 bases from J, with 11 bases between. This CDR3 region has 13 residues. CDR3 residues: CASSSSGLYEQYF. The CDR3 DNA reads TGTGCCAGCAGTTCGAGCGGGCTTTACGAGCAGTACTTC.

This clone was counted only a few times. V and J are TRBV7-3 and TRBJ1-1, with no clear D. Per the germline V gene, CDR1 is SGHTA and CDR2 is FQGTGA. The CDR3 covers 12 residues. Trimming left V 4 bases short and J 7 bases short, with 10 bases between. The CDR3 region has the DNA TGTGCCAGCAGCTCCACCGCCGGTGAAGCTTTCTTT. This codes for CASSSTAGEAFF.